The 9 T cell receptor beta chains below all came from one sample that was sequenced in a study of beta chain features in type 1 diabetes (dated by TCRdb to 2017 to 2018). The investigation overall reported the following: In all four CD4+ subsets, TCRB CDR3 length was moderately but significantly shorter in type 1 diabetes patients.

Their antigens remain unidentified. The library was prepared using the immunoSEQ multiplex PCR assay. All of the isolated RNA was reverse transcribed with the High Capacity cDNA Reverse Transcription Kit, so expressed TCRB transcripts were sequenced. The table was pulled from immuneACCESS by TCRdb, which kept in-frame rearrangements only. Such tables lose some clones; where checked, under half of the loss comes from unresolved V genes, and the rest has no known cause. The sample contains 150,000 to 200,000 clones, roughly 65% of them found a single time. In total, the top ten clones hold 0.08% to 0.09% of the sample. The sequencing sample was made of naive CD4+ T cells from blood. This specimen's cell subset or site label, interpreted: true naive CD4+ T cells. Source of these receptors: a man younger than 45 with type 1 diabetes.

The V and J genes are TRBV6-5 and TRBJ2-3; 13 nucleotides align to TRBD2. This CDR3 is built from 16 residues. CDR1 is MNHEY, CDR2 SVGAGI, per germline. V gave up 3 bases and J gave up 6 bases; unmatched junction bases: 6. The CDR3: CASSYRTSGGLDTQYF. The CDR3 DNA sequence: TGTGCCAGCAGTTATCGGACTAGCGGGGGCTTGGATACGCAGTATTTT.

The rearrangement joins TRBV30 to TRBJ2-7; D gene unclear. Germline CDR1 GTSNPN, CDR2 SVGIG (reference sequence). The CDR3 loop spans 11 amino acids. V lost 1 base, J lost 6 bases, and 7 bases lay in between. The CDR3 spells CAWSASLEQYF. As DNA, the CDR3 is TGTGCCTGGAGTGCATCCCTCGAGCAGTACTTC.

V is TRBV6-1 and J is TRBJ2-3, with D unclear. CDR3 length: 13 amino acids. CDR1 MNHNS and CDR2 SASEGT come from the germline V gene. Trimming took 6 bases from V and 2 from J, leaving 9 bases between them. DNA for the CDR3: TGTGCCAGCAGCCCAGAGTACACAGATACGCAGTATTTT. As protein: CASSPEYTDTQYF.

The rearrangement joins TRBV30 to TRBJ2-3, with 9 bases aligning to TRBD2. The germline V gene encodes CDR1 GTSNPN and CDR2 SVGIG (reference sequence). The CDR3 has 13 amino acids. The CDR3 protein is CGLSGGPADTQYF. CDR3 nucleotides: TGTGGACTAAGCGGGGGGCCAGCAGATACGCAGTATTTT.

V gene TRBV29-1 combines with J gene TRBJ1-1, with TRBD1 matching 7 bases. CDR3 size: 12 residues. Unmatched junction bases numbered 3, after V lost 7 bases and J lost 1 base. Germline V gives CDR1 SQVTM, CDR2 ANQGSEA. Here the CDR3 reads CSAHRGNTEAFF. Here the CDR3 DNA reads TGCAGCGCCCACAGGGGGAACACTGAAGCTTTCTTT.

In this sample, this clone turned up a few times. The gene calls are TRBV9 and TRBJ2-3, with 13 bases fitting TRBD2. The CDR3 covers 16 residues. The V segment lost 4 bases and the J segment 2 bases; nucleotides outside the gene matches: 4. Germline CDR1 reads SGDLS; CDR2 reads YYNGEE. The CDR3 protein is CASSPGTSGVTDTQYF. The CDR3 bases are TGTGCCAGCAGCCCCGGGACTAGCGGGGTCACAGATACGCAGTATTTT.

The chain recombines TRBV7-9 with TRBJ2-1; D unclear. The CDR3 sequence is 12 residues long. Germline CDR1 SEHNR, CDR2 FQNEAQ (reference sequence). The V gene lost 6 bases and the J gene lost 9 bases, with 12 bases spanning the gap. The CDR3 region is CASSRPASEQFF. The CDR3 DNA sequence: TGTGCCAGCAGTCGTCCAGCGAGTGAGCAGTTCTTC.

This clone was picked up a small number of times. This chain joins TRBV18 and TRBJ2-7; tentatively, D is TRBD1 (5 bases). The CDR3 has 12 amino acids. The germline V gene encodes CDR1 KGHSH and CDR2 LQKENI. Deletions cut 1 base from V and 7 bases from J, with 8 bases between. The CDR3 DNA sequence: TGTGCCAGCTCACCACGGCAGGGAGAGCAGTACTTC. Translating it yields CASSPRQGEQYF.

Regarding this clone: This sample includes further DNA sequences coding for the same CDR3. CDR3 region: CASSRETQYF. In DNA, the CDR3 is TGTGCCAGCAGTAGGGAGACCCAGTACTTC. J is TRBJ2-5 and V is TRBV7-2; D is unclear. CDR3 length equals 10 residues. The V gene's germline CDR1 is SGHTA and CDR2 FQGNSA. V shed 6 bases and J shed 5 bases, with 4 bases lying between them. Supplemented by reference TRBV7-2 and TRBJ2-5, the full variable domain reads GAGVSQSPSNKVTEKGKDVELRCDPISGHTALYWYRQSLGQGLEFLIYFQGNSAPDKSGLPSDRFSAERTGGSVSTLTIQRTQQEDSAVYLCASSRETQYFGPGTRLLVL.